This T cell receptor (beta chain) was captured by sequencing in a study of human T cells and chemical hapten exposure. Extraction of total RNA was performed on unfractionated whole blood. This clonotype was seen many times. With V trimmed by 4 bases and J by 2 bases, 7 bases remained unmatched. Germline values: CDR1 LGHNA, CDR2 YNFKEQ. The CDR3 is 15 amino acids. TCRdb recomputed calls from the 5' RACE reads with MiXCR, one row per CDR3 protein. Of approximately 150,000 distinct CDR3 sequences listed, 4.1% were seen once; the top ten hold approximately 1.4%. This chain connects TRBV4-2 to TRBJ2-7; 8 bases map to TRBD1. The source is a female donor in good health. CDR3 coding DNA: TGTGCCAGCAGCCCGCGGACAGGGCCAACCTACGAGCAGTACTTC. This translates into CASSPRTGPTYEQYF.